These T cell receptor beta chains were read from a single sample in a study of blood T cell repertoires in COVID-19. Using immunoSEQ multiplex PCR, the repertoire was profiled, and TCRdb retains in-frame clones only, with some absent. The sample lists around 250,000 clones; approximately 89% were seen once. Input material: PBMCs or T cells enriched from blood (not recorded which). The receptor source for this set is a woman between 40 and 50 years old who had been exposed to COVID-19. The CDR3 runs from the conserved cysteine through the conserved F or W. Each record gives: CDR3 DNA, CDR3 protein, D gene, clone size, J gene, V gene. A D gene is named only where the DNA matches it firmly. Some rows mark clone size as missing; the rest say once, few, many or name a class of expanded clone.

TGTGCCAGCAGTTACCCCGACTTACAAGAGACCCAGTACTTC,CASSYPDLQETQYF,.,.,TRBJ2-5,TRBV6-2/TRBV6-3
TGTGCCACCAGTGATTCGACACAGCCAAACACTGAAGCTTTCTTT,CATSDSTQPNTEAFF,.,.,TRBJ1-1,TRBV24-1
TGTGCCAGTAGTATAGACGGGTTCGTGGCGAATGAGCAGTTCTTC,CASSIDGFVANEQFF,.,.,TRBJ2-1,TRBV19
TGTGCCAGCAGCTTATCCGGGACAACTGGCTACACCTTC,CASSLSGTTGYTF,.,.,TRBJ1-2,TRBV7-8
TGTGCCAGCAGCTTCTTGTTAGCGGGAGGTGGTGAGCAGTTCTTC,CASSFLLAGGGEQFF,TRBD2,.,TRBJ2-1,TRBV7-9
TGCGCCAGCAGCCAGAGGACGGGGGGAGAGGGTGAGCAGTTCTTC,CASSQRTGGEGEQFF,TRBD2,.,TRBJ2-1,TRBV4-1
TGTGCCAGCAGCCCGGGACAGGGCGGTGAAAAACTGTTTTTT,CASSPGQGGEKLFF,TRBD1,.,TRBJ1-4,TRBV5-1
TGTGCCAGCAGCCTTCGGACAGGGGTCTACAATGAGCAGTTCTTC,CASSLRTGVYNEQFF,TRBD1,.,TRBJ2-1,TRBV28
TGTGCCAGCAGCCAAGGCGGGGGTATCTATAATTCACCCCTCCACTTT,CASSQGGGIYNSPLHF,.,.,TRBJ1-6,TRBV3-1/TRBV3-2
TGTGCCAGCAGTTATGGACTAGCGGGGGGGAATGAGCAGTTCTTC,CASSYGLAGGNEQFF,TRBD2,.,TRBJ2-1,TRBV6-5
TGTGCCAGCAGCTTACCCGGGAGGAACTATGGCTACACCTTC,CASSLPGRNYGYTF,.,.,TRBJ1-2,TRBV7-9
TGTGCCACCAGCAGAGAAGGGGGTTCCGGGGCCAACGTCCTGACTTTC,CATSREGGSGANVLTF,.,.,TRBJ2-6,TRBV15
TGTGCCAGCAGCTCGACAGGGGGCGCGGAAGAGACCCAGTACTTC,CASSSTGGAEETQYF,TRBD1,.,TRBJ2-5,TRBV5-6
TGTGCCAGCAGATTCGACAGGGGCTACGAGCAGTACTTC,CASRFDRGYEQYF,TRBD1,.,TRBJ2-7,TRBV27
TGTGCCAGCAGCTTACCCGACAGTAGAAACACTGAAGCTTTCTTT,CASSLPDSRNTEAFF,.,once,TRBJ1-1,TRBV5-1
TGTGCCAGCAGCTCTCGGACAATGAACACTGAAGCTTTCTTT,CASSSRTMNTEAFF,.,.,TRBJ1-1,TRBV7-9
TGTGCCAGCAGCCTACGGTCGGGGGGAGGCCCCCGAGAAGCTTTCTTT,CASSLRSGGGPREAFF,.,.,TRBJ1-1,TRBV3-1/TRBV3-2
TGCGCCAGCAGCTTGGGGGGCCACAGGACAGCAAGTTCTGGAAACACCATATATTTT,CASSLGGHRTASSGNTIYF,.,.,TRBJ1-3,TRBV5-1
TGTGCCAGCAGCTCAGGGACTAGCGGAAACAATGAGCAGTTCTTC,CASSSGTSGNNEQFF,TRBD2,.,TRBJ2-1,TRBV5-4
TGTGCCAGCAGTTTATTCGGACTAGCGGGTAATAGCTCCTACGAGCAGTACTTC,CASSLFGLAGNSSYEQYF,TRBD2,.,TRBJ2-7,TRBV28
TGTGCCAGCAGCTTGGGTGGGCCTCTACTTGGCTCTGGAAACACCATATATTTT,CASSLGGPLLGSGNTIYF,.,.,TRBJ1-3,TRBV7-9
TGTGCCAGCAGCGCGGCAGGGATGGATGAAAAACTGTTTTTT,CASSAAGMDEKLFF,.,.,TRBJ1-4,TRBV9
TGCGCCAGCAGCCAATGGGGACTAGCTTCAAACGAGCAGTACTTC,CASSQWGLASNEQYF,TRBD2,.,TRBJ2-7,TRBV4-1
TGTGCCAGCAGCCTATTGACAGGTATTGAGGGCTACACCTTC,CASSLLTGIEGYTF,.,.,TRBJ1-2,TRBV3-1/TRBV3-2
TGTGCCAGCAGCTTGATTGGGACAGGGGATTTCTATGGCTACACCTTC,CASSLIGTGDFYGYTF,TRBD1,.,TRBJ1-2,TRBV5-1
TGTGCCAGCAGTCGTTTGACAGGGGCCACGGGAGAGACCCAGTACTTC,CASSRLTGATGETQYF,TRBD1,few,TRBJ2-5,TRBV2
TGTGCCACCAGCACCTGGAGTTTTAGCTCTGGAAACACCATATATTTT,CATSTWSFSSGNTIYF,.,.,TRBJ1-3,TRBV15